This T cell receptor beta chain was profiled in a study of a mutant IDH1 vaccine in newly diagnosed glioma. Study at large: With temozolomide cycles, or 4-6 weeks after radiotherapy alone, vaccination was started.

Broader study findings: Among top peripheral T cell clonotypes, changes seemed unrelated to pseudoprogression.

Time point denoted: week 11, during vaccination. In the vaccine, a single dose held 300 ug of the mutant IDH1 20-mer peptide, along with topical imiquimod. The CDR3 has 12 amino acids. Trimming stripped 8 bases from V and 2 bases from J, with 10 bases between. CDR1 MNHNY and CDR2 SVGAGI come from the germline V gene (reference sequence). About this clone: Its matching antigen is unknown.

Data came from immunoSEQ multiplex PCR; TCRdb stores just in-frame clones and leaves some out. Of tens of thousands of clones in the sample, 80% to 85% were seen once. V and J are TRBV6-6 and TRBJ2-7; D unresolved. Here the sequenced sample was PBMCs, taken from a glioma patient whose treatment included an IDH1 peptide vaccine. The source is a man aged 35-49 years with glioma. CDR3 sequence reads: CASAPNPYEQYF. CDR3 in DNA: TGTGCCAGCGCCCCCAACCCCTACGAGCAGTACTTC.